This TCR beta chain is drawn from a study of regulatory T cells in long-lasting Graves disease (dated by TCRdb to the early 2020s). Background for the entire study: Newly diagnosed Graves' disease patients had taken antithyroid drugs for less than 3 months. The study took place in China and was registered as a clinical trial. A total of some 35 samples underwent TCR sequencing: 13 from persistent and some 20 from newly diagnosed Graves' disease patients. Peripheral blood TCR sequencing and RNA sequencing compared persistent Graves' disease patients with newly diagnosed Graves' disease patients. What the study reported, not specific to this receptor: Sequencing and analysis were limited to the TCR beta chain. Because the primary lesion, thyroid tissue, could not be accessed, the study looked at peripheral blood alone. The authors noted that the small sample size was a limitation that may lower accuracy. TRBV28, TRBJ1-2 and TRBJ2-5 were preferentially used in persistent disease, while TRBV20-1 and TRBJ2-1 were favored in newly diagnosed disease. Compared with newly diagnosed patients, patients with persistent Graves' disease had lower TCR Shannon entropy and fewer highly expanded clones, which suggests clonal expansion. More public clonotypes were shared among persistent patients (fewer than 3,000) than among newly diagnosed patients (over 900).

From a lookup of the germline V gene, CDR1 and CDR2 are SGHRS and YFSETQ. Its CDR3 holds 14 amino acids, cysteine through phenylalanine. Kept here is only the CDR3 DNA, which spans 42 bases and is read in frame from base 1. V lost 0 bases and J lost 6 bases; the stretch between them is 13 bases long. Per the publication, the time point label means: newly diagnosed GD, antithyroid drugs for less than 3 months. For both TCR sequencing and RNA sequencing, RNA was extracted from PBMCs in TRIzol. The diagnosis of Graves' disease was made according to American Thyroid Association guidelines. Recruitment of patients was carried out at an endocrinology department in Xi'an, China. Each patient gave approximately 9.7 milliliters of peripheral blood, collected in an EDTA anticoagulant tube. Ficoll Paque Plus density gradient separation was used to isolate PBMCs, and no further T cell sorting was performed. An Agilent 2100 Bioanalyzer and agarose gel were used to assess RNA quality, and a NanoDrop 2000 was used to measure RNA concentration.

This clonotype occurred many times. It lacks a known antigen. No base quality values were provided; no much bigger clone lies one nucleotide off. Library preparation employed multiplex PCR. The sequencer was an Illumina HiSeq 4000. iRepertoire HTBI primers and Arm-PCR amplification of CDR3 regions were used to construct TCR beta libraries. PCR products were gel purified before sequencing. Per the authors' processing: Across samples, around 58 TRBV and 14 TRBJ segments were identified and used for gene usage analysis of CDR3 amino acid clonotypes. Filtered high-quality paired reads were merged into contigs using COPE and FqMerger. BLAST was used to align contigs to IMGT TRBV, TRBD and TRBJ reference genes, and CDR3 was defined according to IMGT. Clonotypes above 0.1% frequency were classified as highly expanded clones. Shannon entropy was used to measure repertoire diversity, and the Gini coefficient was used to measure V-J evenness. Clonotypes shared by more than one individual were considered public. Through fastp at Q25 and MiXCR, TCRdb rebuilt clones from the public reads, retaining in-frame beta chains. One record per CDR3 amino acid sequence lists the most common genes and DNA. The V and J calls reflect TCRdb's pipeline rather than the authors' work. Within this sample are 530,000 or so distinct CDR3 sequences, with approximately 16% of them counted one time only. The ten largest clonotypes hold about 12% of the sample.

These data also featured in a second study, about T cells in Graves' hyperthyroidism and ophthalmopathy. From that second study: A patient counted as having stable Graves' hyperthyroidism if no progression to ophthalmopathy occurred over 18 months of follow-up. The hyperthyroidism patients were between 18 and 65 years old and newly diagnosed, with a disease duration of less than 2 months. The study excluded patients with uncontrolled infections, other autoimmune diseases, pregnancy or lactation. Diagnoses were established on the basis of clinical symptoms, serum thyroxine and TRAb, thyroid ultrasound, and orbital computed tomography. The TCR CDR3 was subjected to a first round of RT-PCR using the HTBI primer set and the Qiagen OneStep RT-PCR kit. Blood samples also contained most of the expanded thyroid clonotypes (frequency above 0.001), which suggests that blood repertoires may reflect thyroid immune responses. A model built on a 13 V-J signature distinguished ophthalmopathy from stable hyperthyroidism, reaching 85% to 90% sensitivity and 81.08% specificity in cross-validation and 80%/75% in testing. In validation, the model predicted progression to ophthalmopathy a median of roughly 6.5 months before onset, with 65% to 71% sensitivity and 72.22% specificity. A discovery cohort of approximately 97 patients, approximately 45 with Graves' ophthalmopathy and approximately 57 with stable Graves' hyperthyroidism, was used to find distinguishing TCR V-J signatures. Prospective prediction of ophthalmopathy was tested in an independent validation cohort of 18 hyperthyroidism patients and around 16 patients who later progressed to ophthalmopathy. The roughly 90 discovery patients were divided at random into training and test sets in a 7:3 ratio. In addition, the study compared T-cell repertoires in thyroid tissue and in blood from several Graves' hyperthyroidism patients. After sampling, hyperthyroidism patients received methimazole starting at 30 mg daily, and ophthalmopathy patients received high-dose intravenous methylprednisolone. Libraries were constructed in a second round of multiplex PCR, after which size selection and purification were carried out. The libraries were sequenced on an Illumina HiSeq2000 using paired-end 100 bp reads. SOAPnuke was used to process the raw data, with reads discarded if the reads contained adapters or uncalled bases, had a mean Phred below 15, or lacked an exact constant-primer or identifier match. COPE v1.2.5 was used to merge high-quality paired reads, and clonotypes were defined as unique nucleotide sequences. MiTCR v1.1 was used to align the clonotypes against IMGT TRBV, TRBD and TRBJ reference segments. Only V-J combinations with frequency above 0.0001, covering roughly 99% of repertoires, were analysed. The TCS score was defined as F50 (clonal expansion) divided by E x V (chaos), with BLOSUM62-based TCRdist calculated between CDR3 peptides within each V-J. Welch's t-statistics and random forest reduced fewer than 550 V-J features to roughly 13, which were used in a naive Bayes classifier (R e1071). No statistical method was used to fix the sample size in advance, and group allocation was not hidden from the investigators. The paper describes TCR Vbeta CDR3 sequencing of 140 or so peripheral blood samples, made up of about 40 ophthalmopathy patients, some 80 hyperthyroidism patients and about 17 progressor patients.

Recombination linked TRBV5-1 to TRBJ2-7, and TRBD2 may be the D gene, going by 5 matching bases. The sequences come from peripheral blood mononuclear cells (PBMCs), collected at new diagnosis, from a patient treated with antithyroid drugs. The source of this sequence is a man between 18 and 35 years old with Graves disease. Donor details come from another sample of the same person, matched by shared clones. This receptor carries the CDR3 CASSLGESRSEQYF. The sequence in DNA is TGCGCCAGCAGCTTGGGGGAGAGTCGGAGCGAGCAGTACTTC.